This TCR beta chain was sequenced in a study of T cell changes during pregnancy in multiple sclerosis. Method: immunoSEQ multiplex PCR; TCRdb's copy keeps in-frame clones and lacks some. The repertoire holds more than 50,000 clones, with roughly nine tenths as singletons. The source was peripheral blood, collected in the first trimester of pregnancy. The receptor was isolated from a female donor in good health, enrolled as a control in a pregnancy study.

The CDR3 bases are TGTGCCAGCAGCTTGAGCGGCCCCTACAATGAGCAGTTCTTC. It is translated as CASSLSGPYNEQFF. V usage is TRBV7-3 and J usage is TRBJ2-1, with a tentative D call TRBD2 (5 bases). The germline V and J ends were trimmed by 3 bases and 2 bases, with 8 bases remaining between them. Per germline, CDR1 SGHTA and CDR2 FQGTGA. The CDR3 extends over 14 amino acids.